The 11 T cell receptor beta chains presented below share a single source sample, sequenced in a study of response to subunit inactivated influenza vaccine. MiXCR, applied by TCRdb to the RT-PCR reads, yields one record per CDR3 protein. Of around 170,000 distinct CDR3 sequences listed, about 10% were seen once; the top ten hold about 40%. The source was CD8+ T cells sorted from PBMCs, collected about 24 months after vaccination. These TCRs come from a man aged 50-75 years who received an inactivated influenza vaccine.

This chain joins TRBV11-2 and TRBJ2-1, with TRBD1 identical over 9 bases. Germline V gene lookup returns CDR1 SGHAT and CDR2 FQNNGV. This CDR3 is built from 15 residues. J gave up 4 bases and V 5 bases, and 6 bases lay outside the gene matches. CDR3 nucleotides: TGTGCCAGCAGCGCCCGGGACAGGGTATACAATGAGCAGTTCTTC. Its protein product is CASSARDRVYNEQFF.

This rearrangement joins TRBV28 to TRBJ2-7; TRBD2 matches 14 bases. This CDR3 contains 15 residues. V gave up 6 bases and J gave up 5 bases; unmatched junction bases: 6. Germline V gene data show CDR1 as MDHEN and CDR2 as SYDVKM. DNA for the CDR3: TGTGCCAGCAGACTGGGGACTAGCGGGAGTCACGAGCAGTACTTC. Encoded protein: CASRLGTSGSHEQYF.

The chain uses TRBV19 and TRBJ1-2, with D possibly matching TRBD1 (5 bases). The CDR3 totals 12 residues. Between the trimmed V and J ends, which lost 3 bases and 8 bases, there was a span of 10 bases. Looked up from germline, CDR1 is LNHDA and CDR2 is SQIVND (reference sequence). DNA for the CDR3: TGTGCCAGTAGTATTGTGGGGGAAGGCTACACCTTC. It codes for CASSIVGEGYTF.

Only a few counts were recorded for this clonotype. The chain uses TRBV5-1 and TRBJ2-3; 8 nucleotides agree with TRBD1. The CDR3 is made up of 15 amino acids. The V gene end was trimmed by 0 bases and the J gene end by 3 bases; junction bases not matched to a gene: 3. The V gene's germline CDR1 is SGHRS and CDR2 YFSETQ. This CDR3 is CASSLGQGWTDTQYF. The CDR3 nucleotides read TGCGCCAGCAGCTTGGGACAGGGGTGGACAGATACGCAGTATTTT.

This clonotype was picked up a small number of times. CDR3 residues: CASSIRPFEWKNGYTF. The CDR3 coding sequence is TGTGCCAGCAGCATCCGACCTTTCGAGTGGAAAAATGGCTACACCTTC. V usage is TRBV21-1 and J usage is TRBJ1-2. TRBV21-1 is tagged as a pseudogene. The CDR3 covers 16 residues.

The table lists this clonotype with many counts. The rearrangement links TRBV5-6 to TRBJ2-2; D is tentatively TRBD1 or TRBD2 (5 bases each). V lost 0 bases and J lost 2, with 14 bases in between. CDR3 length: 17 residues. Germline assignment: CDR1 SGHDT and CDR2 YYEEEE. The CDR3 region has the DNA TGTGCCAGCAGCTTGGCCGTGGGACCTCTCAACACCGGGGAGCTGTTTTTT. It codes for CASSLAVGPLNTGELFF.

The V call is TRBV4-3, the J call TRBJ1-3; D not resolved. CDR1 and CDR2 from the germline V gene are LGHNA and YSLEER. V lost 3 bases and J 0 bases, leaving 12 bases between the germline ends. The CDR3 has 16 residues. The CDR3: CASSQAGSGSGNTIYF. CDR3 nucleotides: TGCGCCAGCAGCCAGGCCGGGAGTGGCTCTGGAAACACCATATATTTT.

For the CDR3, the DNA is TGCGCCAGCAGCCAACAGGGGGCCCCTGAAGCTTTCTTT. This codes for CASSQQGAPEAFF. The gene calls are TRBV4-3 and TRBJ1-1; 8 nucleotides align to TRBD1. CDR3 length: 13 amino acids. J gave up 6 bases and V 2 bases, and 2 bases lay outside the gene matches. Germline CDR1 and CDR2: LGHNA and YSLEER.

This clonotype came up a few times. The rearrangement links TRBV7-9 to TRBJ2-5, with a weak D call TRBD1 (7 bases). CDR1 is SEHNR and CDR2 is FQNEAQ in the germline V gene (reference sequence). V was trimmed by 3 bases and J by 4 bases, leaving 12 bases between them. This CDR3 contains 14 residues. CDR3: CASSFSGGLETQYF. The CDR3, as DNA: TGTGCCAGCAGCTTCTCAGGGGGGCTAGAGACCCAGTACTTC.

This clonotype has a handful of counts. The rearrangement uses TRBV6-5 and TRBJ2-5; D perhaps matches TRBD1 (5 bases). This CDR3 spans 12 amino acids. The germline gives CDR1 MNHEY, CDR2 SVGAGI. Trimming pared 10 bases from V and 4 bases from J, leaving 13 bases between. The CDR3 bases are TGTGCCACCGTGGGGCAGGGAGAGACCCAGTACTTC. Translating gives CATVGQGETQYF.

In its sample, this clonotype was seen a few times. The chain is built from TRBV29-1 and TRBJ2-1, with 10 bases fitting TRBD2. V lost 7 bases to trimming and J lost 0 bases; unmatched junction nucleotides: 9. Germline V gene data show CDR1 as SQVTM and CDR2 as ANQGSEA. CDR3 length: 16 amino acids. The CDR3 coding sequence is TGCAGCGGGCACACTAGCGGGATTAGCTCCTACAATGAGCAGTTCTTC. Its protein product is CSGHTSGISSYNEQFF.